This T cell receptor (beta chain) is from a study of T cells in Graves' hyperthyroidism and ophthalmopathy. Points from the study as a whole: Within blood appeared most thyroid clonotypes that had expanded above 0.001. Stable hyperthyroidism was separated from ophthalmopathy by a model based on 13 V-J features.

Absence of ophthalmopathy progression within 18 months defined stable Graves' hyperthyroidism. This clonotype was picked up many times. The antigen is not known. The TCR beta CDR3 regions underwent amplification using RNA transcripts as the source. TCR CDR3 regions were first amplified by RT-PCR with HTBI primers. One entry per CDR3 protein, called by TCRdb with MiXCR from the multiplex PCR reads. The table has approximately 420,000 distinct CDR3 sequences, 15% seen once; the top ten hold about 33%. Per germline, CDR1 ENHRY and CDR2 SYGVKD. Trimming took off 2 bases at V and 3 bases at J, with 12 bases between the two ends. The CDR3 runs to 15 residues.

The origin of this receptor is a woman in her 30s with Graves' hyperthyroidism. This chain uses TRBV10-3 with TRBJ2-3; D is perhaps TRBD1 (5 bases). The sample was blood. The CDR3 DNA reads TGTGCCATCAGTGAGGTCGACAGTTGGACAGATACGCAGTATTTT. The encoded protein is CAISEVDSWTDTQYF.